The 20 T cell receptor beta chains given below trace back to one sample, sequenced in a study of post-analysis software for immune sequencing data (dated by TCRdb to the mid-2010s). These receptors are not linked to any known antigen. Libraries were built with PCR. Sequencing relied on an Illumina HiSeq 2500. To reduce PCR and sequencing biases, unique molecular identifiers were incorporated into the TCR beta cDNA libraries. TCRdb reran the public reads through fastp at Q25 and MiXCR, keeping productive beta chains. Every CDR3 protein is listed once, alongside the most common genes and DNA of its rows. Here the sample has 170,000 or so distinct CDR3 sequences; approximately 31% occur a single time. The ten largest clones represent over 1.2% of the sample. What the work shows at the level of the full study, not this receptor alone: Patients showed significantly higher frequencies than controls for a few TRBV segments, among them TRBV5-6, TRBV5-1 and TRBV20-1.

The sequencing sample was made of blood. The receptor set was obtained from a girl under 18 with multiple sclerosis.

This clonotype was observed many times. This chain connects TRBV10-3 to TRBJ1-6, with D unclear. The germline V and J ends were trimmed by 11 bases and 5 bases, with 13 bases remaining between them. Per germline, CDR1 ENHRY and CDR2 SYGVKD. The CDR3 runs to 13 residues. The CDR3 reads CASTASDNSPLHF. The CDR3 region has the DNA TGTGCCTCAACGGCGTCTGATAATTCACCCCTCCACTTT.

Concerning this clonotype itself: Possible read error: a much larger clone is one base away. The chain employs TRBV19 and TRBJ2-1; a weak D match, TRBD1 (7 bases). Trimming pared 9 bases from V and 12 bases from J, leaving 18 bases between. CDR1 and CDR2 from the germline V gene are LNHDA and SQIVND (reference sequence). CDR3 length equals 12 residues. CDR3 in DNA: TGTGCCAGCCAGGACAGGAGGGATGGGCAGTTCTTC. It codes for CASQDRRDGQFF.

This clonotype appeared many times. V gene TRBV4-1 combines with J gene TRBJ2-7; no clear D. The V gene's germline CDR1 is MGHRA and CDR2 YSYEKL. Trimming stripped 1 base from V and 1 base from J, with 11 bases between. The CDR3 runs 15 residues. The CDR3 loop is CASSQGLGDSYEQYF. In nucleotides, the CDR3 is TGCGCCAGCAGCCAAGGACTGGGTGATTCCTACGAGCAGTACTTC.

This chain links TRBV3-1 with TRBJ2-1, with D possibly matching TRBD2 (6 bases). The CDR3 has 14 amino acids. The V gene's germline CDR1 is LGHDT and CDR2 YNNKEL (reference sequence). V lost 3 bases, J lost 3 bases, and 9 bases lay in between. The CDR3 DNA sequence: TGTGCCAGCAGCCAGGGCGGGGACTACAATGAGCAGTTCTTC. This gives the protein CASSQGGDYNEQFF.

This clonotype was found a few times. V gene TRBV6-5 combines with J gene TRBJ1-1; D may be TRBD1 (5 bases). CDR1 and CDR2 from the germline V gene are MNHEY and SVGAGI. The CDR3 sequence is 15 residues long. The germline V and J ends were trimmed by 0 bases and 6 bases, with 14 bases remaining between them. The CDR3 nucleotides read TGTGCCAGCAGTTACTCGGCAGGGTGGTTCCCTGAAGCTTTCTTT. This sequence encodes CASSYSAGWFPEAFF.

This clonotype was counted between two and nine times. The V gene is TRBV20-1, the J gene TRBJ2-5; 7 bases align to TRBD2. The J segment lost 5 bases and the V segment lost 4 bases, leaving 7 bases of the junction unmatched. The CDR3 length is 13 residues. The germline gives CDR1 DFQATT, CDR2 SNEGSKA (reference sequence). The CDR3 sequence is CSAIAGSWETQYF. CDR3 coding DNA: TGCAGTGCTATAGCGGGCTCTTGGGAGACCCAGTACTTC.

On this clonotype: This may stem from a read error, because a much larger clone lies one nucleotide away. The rearrangement links TRBV12-3 or TRBV12-4 to TRBJ2-3; TRBD2 agrees at 11 bases. The CDR3 consists of 19 residues. V trimming: 1 base; J trimming: 2 bases; junction bases outside the gene matches: 11. CDR3 sequence: CASSLETLPTSGNTDTQYF. DNA of the CDR3: TGTGCCAGCAGTTTAGAAACCTTGCCGACTAGCGGGAACACAGATACGCAGTATTTT.

This clonotype was seen many times. The gene calls are TRBV5-1 and TRBJ2-3, with D unclear. The length of the CDR3 is 12 residues. Germline V gene lookup returns CDR1 SGHRS and CDR2 YFSETQ. V was shortened by 4 bases and J by 9 bases, with 12 bases between the two germline ends. The CDR3 sequence: CASSGSQTTQYF. The CDR3 DNA reads as TGCGCCAGCAGCGGGTCCCAGACAACGCAGTATTTT.

The genes are TRBV20-1 and TRBJ2-1; possibly TRBD2 for D (5 bases). V was shortened by 0 bases and J by 0 bases, with 15 bases between the two germline ends. Germline CDR1 and CDR2: DFQATT and SNEGSKA (reference sequence). The CDR3 sequence is 17 residues long. The CDR3: CSARDGVAFSSYNEQFF. CDR3 nucleotides: TGCAGTGCTAGAGATGGGGTAGCGTTCAGCTCCTACAATGAGCAGTTCTTC.

Note on this clonotype: This may be a read error: a much more frequent sequence differs by one nucleotide. The gene calls are TRBV12-3 or TRBV12-4 and TRBJ2-7; no definite D call. Trimming removed 5 bases from V and 7 bases from J, with 21 bases in between. The CDR3 extends over 15 amino acids. CDR3 region: CASSHQPRLNNEQYF. CDR3 nucleotide sequence: TGTGCCAGCAGTCACCAGCCCAGACTCAACAATGAGCAGTACTTC.

This clonotype has a count of ten or more. V usage is TRBV6-4 and J usage is TRBJ2-6, with D possibly matching TRBD1 (5 bases). Germline V CDR1 and CDR2: MRHNA, SNTAGT. This CDR3 contains 16 residues. V was shortened by 4 bases and J by 1 base, with 11 bases between the two germline ends. The DNA of the CDR3 is TGTGCCAGCAGTGGGCAAGGGGTTTCTGGGGCCAACGTCCTGACTTTC. Protein product: CASSGQGVSGANVLTF.

The chain is built from TRBV7-9 and TRBJ2-3; 8 bases align to TRBD1. Germline loops: CDR1 SEHNR, CDR2 FQNEAQ (reference sequence). CDR3 length: 15 amino acids. J gave up 2 bases and V 3 bases, and 4 bases lay outside the gene matches. The CDR3 coding sequence is TGTGCCAGCAGCTTCACAGGGGGAGCCACAGATACGCAGTATTTT. Translated, it gives CASSFTGGATDTQYF.

The chain joins TRBV6-6 to TRBJ2-1; D tentatively reads TRBD1 or TRBD2 (6 bases each). The CDR3 totals 12 residues. Per the germline V gene, CDR1 is MNHNY and CDR2 is SVGAGI (reference sequence). V was trimmed by 6 bases and J by 10 bases, leaving 13 bases between them. This CDR3 reads CASRLQGGEQFF. DNA of the CDR3: TGTGCCAGCAGGTTACAGGGAGGCGAGCAGTTCTTC.

This clonotype showed up just once. A much bigger clone sits one base away, suggesting this may be a read error. The chain is built from TRBV20-1 and TRBJ2-3; no clear D gene. The CDR3 totals 18 residues. V was trimmed by 1 base and J by 0 bases, leaving 20 bases between them. Looked up from germline, CDR1 is DFQATT and CDR2 is SNEGSKA (reference sequence). In DNA, the CDR3 is TGCAGTGCTAGAGCTCTCCCCCTCTGGGCGGATAGCACAGATACGCAGTATTTT. Amino acid sequence: CSARALPLWADSTDTQYF.

The chain is built from TRBV5-1 and TRBJ2-7; TRBD1 matches at 9 bases. Germline lookup yields CDR1 SGHRS and CDR2 YFSETQ. This CDR3 has 18 residues. V trimming: 3 bases; J trimming: 1 base; junction bases outside the gene matches: 14. The CDR3 reads CASSSGPGTGSDSYEQYF. The CDR3 DNA is TGCGCCAGCAGCTCCGGTCCCGGGACAGGGTCAGATTCCTACGAGCAGTACTTC.

DNA of the CDR3: TGCAGTGCTAGTACCGGGAACACTGAAGCTTTCTTT. Amino acid sequence: CSASTGNTEAFF. The J gene is TRBJ1-1, the V gene TRBV20-1; D is unclear. The V end was cut by 3 bases, the J end by 1 base, with 6 bases between. CDR1 and CDR2 (germline): DFQATT, SNEGSKA (reference sequence). CDR3 length: 12 amino acids.

The sample holds many counts of this clonotype. V is TRBV12-3 or TRBV12-4 and J is TRBJ2-1; 8 bases are a match to TRBD1. Germline trimming cut 6 bases from V and 7 bases from J; bases unmatched to any gene: 11. The CDR3 contains 15 residues. In DNA, the CDR3 is TGTGCCAGCAGCCCCTCCGCCACAGGGGGTAATGAGCAGTTCTTC. As protein: CASSPSATGGNEQFF.

Notes on this clonotype: A much larger clone is a single base away; this may be a read error. The chain uses TRBV7-7 and TRBJ2-5; D might be TRBD2 (5 bases). Gene TRBJ2-7 matches the end of the DNA better, so the J call may be wrong. Germline V gene lookup returns CDR1 SSHAT and CDR2 FNYEAQ (reference sequence). The CDR3 is 13 amino acids. The CDR3: CANPMGRVGEQYF. In nucleotides, the CDR3 is TGTGCGAACCCAATGGGGAGAGTCGGCGAGCAGTACTTC.

A single count supports this clonotype. The chain uses TRBV27 and TRBJ1-5; D call uncertain. The germline V gene encodes CDR1 MNHEY and CDR2 SMNVEV (reference sequence). This CDR3 has 13 amino acids. The V end was cut by 1 base, the J end by 5 bases, with 6 bases between. The CDR3 region has the DNA TGTGCCAGCAGTTTATGGATCCATCAGCCCCAGCATTTT. Encoded protein: CASSLWIHQPQHF.

The rearrangement links TRBV10-3 to TRBJ2-4; tentative D call: TRBD2 (6 bases). Gene TRBJ2-7 matches the end of the DNA better, so the J call may be wrong. This CDR3 contains 13 residues. Germline V lookup: CDR1 ENHRY, CDR2 SYGVKD. The CDR3 loop is CAATQTGEDEQYF. The CDR3 region has the DNA TGTGCCGCCACCCAGACCGGGGAGGACGAGCAGTACTTC.